In this sample, the clone carrying this T cell receptor (beta chain) turned up once. The sample originates from a study of blood T cells in healthy people across ages. Sample donors were healthy Caucasian individuals that came from Russia, aged about 6 to 95. A second about 7 to 11 cycle PCR used barcoded and J-beta primers. TCRdb called the 5' RACE reads again in MiXCR, with one record for every CDR3 protein. The sample includes more than 700,000 distinct CDR3 sequences, about 47% of them seen just once. This CDR3 is 15 amino acids long. The V segment lost 6 bases and the J segment 5 bases; nucleotides outside the gene matches: 7. Germline V gene lookup returns CDR1 MNHEY and CDR2 SVGAGI.

This chain joins TRBV6-5 and TRBJ1-5, with 10 bases matching TRBD1. This receptor was obtained from an older man in good health. Specimen: blood. The CDR3 reads CASSRAGTGDQPQHF. CDR3 nucleotide sequence: TGTGCCAGCAGCCGGGCCGGGACAGGGGATCAGCCCCAGCATTTT.